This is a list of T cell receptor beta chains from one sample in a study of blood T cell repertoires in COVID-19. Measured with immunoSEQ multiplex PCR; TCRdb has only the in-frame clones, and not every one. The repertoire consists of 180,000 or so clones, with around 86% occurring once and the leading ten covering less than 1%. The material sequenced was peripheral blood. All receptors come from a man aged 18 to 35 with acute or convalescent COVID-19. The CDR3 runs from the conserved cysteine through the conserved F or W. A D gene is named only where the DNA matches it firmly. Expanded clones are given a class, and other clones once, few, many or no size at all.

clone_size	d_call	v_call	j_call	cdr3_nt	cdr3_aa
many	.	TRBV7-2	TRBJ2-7	TGTGCCAGCAGCCTACGGGACAACTCCTACGAGCAGTACTTC	CASSLRDNSYEQYF
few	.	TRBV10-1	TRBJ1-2	TGCGCCAGCGGGAGTGGGAACTATGGCTACACCTTC	CASGSGNYGYTF
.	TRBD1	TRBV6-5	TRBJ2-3	TGTGCCAGCAGGCCGACAGGGGCAAGCACAGATACGCAGTATTTT	CASRPTGASTDTQYF
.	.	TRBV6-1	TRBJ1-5	TGTGCCAGCAGTGAGTCTGACTTATTTCAGCCCCAGCATTTT	CASSESDLFQPQHF
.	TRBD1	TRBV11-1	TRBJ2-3	TGTGCCAGCAGCTTACTACGGGACAGCCGCACAGATACGCAGTATTTT	CASSLLRDSRTDTQYF
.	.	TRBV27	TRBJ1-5	TGTGCCAGCAGTTCACGCGGCCAGCCTAGCAATCAGCCCCAGCATTTT	CASSSRGQPSNQPQHF
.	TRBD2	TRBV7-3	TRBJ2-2	TGTGCCAGCAGCTTAGGACTAGCCGGGGAGCTGTTTTTT	CASSLGLAGELFF
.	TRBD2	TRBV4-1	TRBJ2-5	TGCGCCAGCAAAGGGACTAGCCACCAAGAGACCCAGTACTTC	CASKGTSHQETQYF
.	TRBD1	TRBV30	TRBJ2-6	TGTGCCTGGAGAGTTTGGGGACAGAGAGTCTCTGGGGCCAACGTCCTGACTTTC	CAWRVWGQRVSGANVLTF
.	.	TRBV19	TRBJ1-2	TGTGCCAGTAGTCCACTCACAGGGAACTATGGCTACACCTTC	CASSPLTGNYGYTF
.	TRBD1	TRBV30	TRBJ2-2	TGTGCCTGGAGTGCGACAAAGGGAACCGGACAGGGAGGGAACACCGGGGAGCTGTTTTTT	CAWSATKGTGQGGNTGELFF
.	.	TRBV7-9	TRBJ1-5	TGTGCCAGCAGCTTAGCGCTGGGGCCGGAGCAGCCCCAGCATTTT	CASSLALGPEQPQHF
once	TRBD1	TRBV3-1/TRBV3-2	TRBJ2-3	TGTGCCAGCAGGTCAGGGGGAGATACGCAGTATTTT	CASRSGGDTQYF
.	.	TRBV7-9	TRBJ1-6	TGTGCCAGCAGCTTAGATGAGGGTGCACCCCTCCACTTT	CASSLDEGAPLHF
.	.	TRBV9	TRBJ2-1	TGTGCCAGCAGTGGGGGGTATCGGGGTCCCTCCTACAATGAGCAGTTCTTC	CASSGGYRGPSYNEQFF
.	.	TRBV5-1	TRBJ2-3	TGCGCCAGCAGCTTGGCCGGACGGGGAACAGATACGCAGTATTTT	CASSLAGRGTDTQYF
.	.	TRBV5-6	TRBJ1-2	TGTGCCAGCAGCTGGGTTAGTCGGACAGCCCACTATGGCTACACCTTC	CASSWVSRTAHYGYTF
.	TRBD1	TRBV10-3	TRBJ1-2	TGTGCCATCAGTTCACAGGGGCCCTATGGCTACACCTTC	CAISSQGPYGYTF
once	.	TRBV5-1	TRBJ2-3	TGCGCCAGCAGCTTACAGGGAGGCACAGATACGCAGTATTTT	CASSLQGGTDTQYF